This T cell receptor beta chain was found in a study of blood T cell repertoires in COVID-19. Overall study: The analysed material was cDNA or gDNA that came from T cells, B-cell-depleted T cells, or PBMCs.

Exposed enrollees had met someone with a PCR-confirmed or clinician-diagnosed COVID-19 case at some point within the 2 weeks before study entry. TCRdb's copy holds only in-frame clones and misses some; the assay was immunoSEQ multiplex PCR. The profile shows 350,000 or so clones, 88% of them singletons. The CDR3 contains 12 residues. Trimming removed 5 bases from V and 5 bases from J; junction bases left unmatched: 1. Per the germline V gene, CDR1 is LGHDT and CDR2 is YNNKEL (reference sequence). This rearrangement joins TRBV3-1 (or the pseudogene TRBV3-2) to TRBJ1-2, with TRBD1 matching 8 bases. The sample taken for sequencing was PBMCs or T cells enriched from blood (not recorded which). The origin of this receptor is a woman in her thirties who had been exposed to COVID-19. The CDR3 bases are TGTGCCAGCAGCGGGGACAGGTATGGCTACACCTTC. Residues: CASSGDRYGYTF.